The 10 T cell receptor beta chains in this list originate from one sample, sequenced in a study of blood T cell repertoires in COVID-19. Some clones are missing from TCRdb's copy, which holds only in-frame ones; the method was immunoSEQ multiplex PCR. This table has more than 200,000 clones, 70% to 85% appearing once. The sequenced sample consisted of peripheral blood. The origin of the receptors is an elderly man with acute or convalescent COVID-19.

The genes are TRBV3-1 (or the pseudogene TRBV3-2) and TRBJ1-4, with a tentative D call TRBD1 (6 bases). This CDR3 has 18 amino acids. Germline CDR1 reads LGHDT; CDR2 reads YNNKEL (reference sequence). The V gene lost 0 bases and the J gene lost 0 bases, with 14 bases spanning the gap. The CDR3 sequence is CASSQDMGHFATNEKLFF. CDR3 DNA sequence: TGTGCCAGCAGCCAAGATATGGGACACTTTGCAACTAATGAAAAACTGTTTTTT.

The chain combines TRBV5-6 with TRBJ2-7, with D perhaps TRBD2 (5 bases). CDR1 and CDR2 from the germline V gene are SGHDT and YYEEEE. Trimming took off 0 bases at V and 3 bases at J, with 7 bases between the two ends. This CDR3 contains 13 residues. CDR3 amino acids: CASSLGRYYEQYF. The CDR3 coding sequence is TGTGCCAGCAGCTTGGGGAGGTACTACGAGCAGTACTTC. Filled out from reference TRBV5-6 and TRBJ2-7, the complete variable domain reads DAGVTQSPTHLIKTRGQQVTLRCSPKSGHDTVSWYQQALGQGPQFIFQYYEEEERQRGNFPDRFSGHQFPNYSSELNVNALLLGDSALYLCASSLGRYYEQYFGPGTRLTVT.

This rearrangement joins TRBV19 to TRBJ1-1; a possible D gene is TRBD1 (6 bases). V gave up 0 bases and J gave up 1 base, with 15 bases separating them. This CDR3 comprises 17 residues. Germline V lookup: CDR1 LNHDA, CDR2 SQIVND (reference sequence). The CDR3 region has the DNA TGTGCCAGTAGTATAGATCTAAAGCAGGGGAGGAACACTGAAGCTTTCTTT. Protein: CASSIDLKQGRNTEAFF.

This chain connects TRBV5-1 to TRBJ2-1; 10 positions match TRBD2. Losses at the gene ends were 2 bases for V and 9 bases for J; bases not matched to a gene: 11. The germline CDR1 and CDR2 sequences are SGHRS and YFSETQ. This CDR3 comprises 16 residues. CDR3 nucleotides: TGCGCCAGCAGCTTCGTAGCGGGAGGAAGAGGTGTTGAGCAGTTCTTC. This codes for CASSFVAGGRGVEQFF.

J is TRBJ1-5 and V is TRBV5-6, with a tentative D call TRBD1 (6 bases). Trimming removed 4 bases from V and 2 bases from J, with 13 bases in between. This CDR3 has 15 residues. Germline loops: CDR1 SGHDT, CDR2 YYEEEE. CDR3 protein: CASSRRGGGNQPQHF. The CDR3 DNA follows: TGTGCCAGCAGCCGGAGGGGGGGTGGCAATCAGCCCCAGCATTTT.

The chain has TRBV5-5 and TRBJ2-2; unclear D gene. V was trimmed by 1 base and J by 8 bases, leaving 9 bases between them. Germline V gene sequence: CDR1 SGHKS, CDR2 YYEKEE (reference sequence). This CDR3 comprises 13 residues. The CDR3 region has the DNA TGTGCCAGCAGCTTGTACAGTTCTGGGGAGCTGTTTTTT. As protein: CASSLYSSGELFF.

This clone showed up just a few times. The chain has TRBV10-1 and TRBJ2-7; D is possibly TRBD1 (5 bases). The ends were cut back, 2 bases at V and 1 base at J, with 6 bases in the middle. The CDR3 contains 13 residues. Germline CDR1 is WNHNN and CDR2 is SYGVQD (reference sequence). The CDR3 loop reads CASSEAGSYEQYF. In nucleotides, the CDR3 is TGCGCCAGCAGTGAGGCAGGGTCCTACGAGCAGTACTTC.

The V call is TRBV4-1, the J call TRBJ1-1; the match to TRBD1 covers 8 bases. The ends lost 5 bases at V and 5 bases at J; junction bases unmatched: 19. This CDR3 is built from 18 residues. CDR1 MGHRA and CDR2 YSYEKL come from the germline V gene. DNA for the CDR3: TGCGCCAGCAGCGCACCCCCCGGGACAGGCGCCAGCAGGACTGAAGCTTTCTTT. Encoded protein: CASSAPPGTGASRTEAFF.

This chain uses TRBV27 with TRBJ2-2; D is unresolved. With 8 bases removed from V and 9 bases from J, the gap between germline ends came to 19 bases. CDR3 length equals 14 residues. Looked up from germline, CDR1 is MNHEY and CDR2 is SMNVEV (reference sequence). The CDR3 DNA reads as TGTGCCAGCTCGGATACGCCCCGGGTCCGGGAGCTGTTTTTT. This gives the protein CASSDTPRVRELFF.

V usage is TRBV5-1 and J usage is TRBJ2-2; the D is unclear. The CDR3 runs 16 residues. The germline V and J ends were trimmed by 0 bases and 0 bases, with 9 bases remaining between them. Germline V gene data show CDR1 as SGHRS and CDR2 as YFSETQ. The CDR3 DNA sequence: TGCGCCAGCAGCTTGGTCACTAAACCGAACACCGGGGAGCTGTTTTTT. Amino acid sequence: CASSLVTKPNTGELFF.